This T cell receptor (beta chain) came from a study of shared clonotypes between healthy human individuals. Turning to the study itself: The donors, two women and a few men, were aged 18 to 49. General study points: All-four-donor shared clonotypes had higher generation probabilities than non-shared clonotypes did.

Germline CDR1 reads SGHTA; CDR2 reads FQGNSA. CDR3 length equals 16 residues. The J segment lost 7 bases and the V segment lost 3 bases, leaving 8 bases of the junction unmatched. Recent vaccinations or acute infections were absent in the healthy HIV-negative adult donors. Libraries were prepared by immunoSEQ multiplex PCR; TCRdb keeps only in-frame clonotypes and omits some of them. This repertoire shows around 1.5 million clones, nearly 99% found once; its top ten account for roughly 0.42%. On this clone: Its specificity is unknown.

The V gene is TRBV7-2, the J gene TRBJ1-6, with 8 bases matching TRBD1. This clonotype was sampled from a man under 40 in good health. The sequencing sample was made of naive CD4+ T cells sorted from blood. Subset of the sample: CD45RA+ positively selected. The CDR3 reads CASSFKRQGLNSPLHF. CDR3 nucleotides: TGTGCCAGCAGCTTCAAGAGACAGGGGCTGAATTCACCCCTCCACTTT.